These T cell receptor beta chains were read from a single sample in a study of blood T cells in healthy people across ages. TCRdb redid the calling of the 5' RACE reads with MiXCR, one entry per CDR3 protein. The sample shows about 830,000 distinct CDR3 sequences, 62% of them seen only once. The sequenced sample consisted of blood. The source is a man in his thirties or forties in good health. CDR3s include the opening cysteine and the closing phenylalanine or tryptophan. A D gene is named only where the DNA matches it firmly. A row's size may be missing; if present it is once, few, many or a size class.

clone_size	d_call	v_call	j_call	cdr3_aa	cdr3_nt
-	-	TRBV6-1	TRBJ2-3	CASSELTVGTQYF	TGTGCCAGCAGTGAACTGACTGTGGGTACGCAGTATTTT
-	-	TRBV2	TRBJ1-4	CASRLPPGDSNEKLFF	TGTGCCAGCAGATTACCCCCAGGCGATTCGAATGAAAAACTGTTTTTT
few	-	TRBV4-2	TRBJ2-7	CASSQDHGGGAYEQYF	TGTGCCAGCAGCCAAGATCATGGTGGGGGCGCGTACGAGCAGTACTTC
few	-	TRBV7-2	TRBJ1-2	CASSLAENGYTF	TGTGCCAGCAGCTTAGCTGAGAATGGCTACACCTTC
-	TRBD1	TRBV20-1	TRBJ1-5	CSARGPGGPDNQPQHF	TGCAGTGCTAGAGGTCCAGGGGGCCCAGACAATCAGCCCCAGCATTTT
few	-	TRBV4-2	TRBJ2-4	CASSQERQGGEQYF	TGTGCCAGCAGCCAAGAGCGCCAGGGAGGAGAGCAGTACTTC
-	-	TRBV5-5	TRBJ2-7	CASPGSGSDEQYF	TGTGCCAGCCCCGGTTCTGGATCGGACGAGCAGTACTTC
-	-	TRBV10-3	TRBJ2-3	CAISAGAPVGTDTQYF	TGTGCCATCAGTGCAGGGGCCCCGGTAGGGACAGATACGCAGTATTTT
-	-	TRBV12-3/TRBV12-4	TRBJ2-1	CASSLSRGLYNEQFF	TGTGCCAGCAGTTTAAGCAGGGGACTCTACAATGAGCAGTTCTTC
few	TRBD2	TRBV4-1	TRBJ2-1	CASSQDKRGPYNEQFF	TGCGCCAGCAGCCAAGATAAGCGGGGTCCTTACAATGAGCAGTTCTTC
-	-	TRBV7-9	TRBJ1-1	CASSKQGNMNTEAFF	TGTGCCAGCAGCAAGCAGGGGAACATGAACACTGAAGCTTTCTTT
few	TRBD1	TRBV6-5	TRBJ2-7	CASSYRGPSYEQYF	TGTGCCAGCAGTTACAGGGGGCCCTCCTACGAGCAGTACTTC
-	-	TRBV7-9	TRBJ1-2	CASSLGQILVYGYTF	TGTGCCAGCAGCTTAGGGCAGATCCTGGTCTATGGCTACACCTTC
-	TRBD1	TRBV3-1	TRBJ2-7	CASSLGTGMTYEQYF	TGTGCCAGCAGCTTAGGGACAGGGATGACCTACGAGCAGTACTTC
-	TRBD2	TRBV15	TRBJ2-7	CATSRDPGGSSYEQYF	TGTGCCACCAGCAGAGATCCGGGCGGGAGCTCCTACGAGCAGTACTTC
-	TRBD2	TRBV7-2	TRBJ2-5	CASSYRLAGGQETQYF	TGTGCCAGCAGCTATAGACTAGCGGGGGGGCAGGAGACCCAGTACTTC
-	-	TRBV20-1	TRBJ2-5	CSARSLPGPQETQYF	TGCAGTGCTAGATCCCTGCCGGGTCCCCAAGAGACCCAGTACTTC
few	TRBD1	TRBV24-1	TRBJ2-7	CATSDPRDSPYEQYF	TGTGCCACCAGTGATCCCCGGGACAGCCCCTACGAGCAGTACTTC
-	TRBD2	TRBV11-2	TRBJ2-1	CASSLGRGDEQFF	TGTGCCAGCAGCTTAGGCCGGGGGGATGAGCAGTTCTTC
-	-	TRBV20-1	TRBJ1-1	CSAREFGGPSTEAFF	TGCAGTGCTAGAGAGTTTGGAGGGCCGAGTACTGAAGCTTTCTTT
few	TRBD1	TRBV6-6	TRBJ2-7	CASSSDRVREQYF	TGTGCCAGCAGTTCAGACAGGGTGCGAGAGCAGTACTTC
once	-	TRBV11-3	TRBJ2-5	CASSLLGAKETQYF	TGTGCCAGCAGCTTACTCGGGGCGAAAGAGACCCAGTACTTC
-	-	TRBV7-2	TRBJ2-2	CASSSSGTGELFF	TGTGCCAGCAGCTCGAGTGGGACTGGGGAGCTGTTTTTT
-	-	TRBV6-2/TRBV6-3	TRBJ2-6	CASSLRPVNPGANVLTF	TGTGCCAGCAGTTTAAGGCCAGTTAATCCTGGGGCCAACGTCCTGACTTTC
-	TRBD2	TRBV12-3/TRBV12-4	TRBJ2-5	CASSDSGVGQETQYF	TGTGCCAGCAGTGACAGCGGGGTAGGGCAAGAGACCCAGTACTTC
once	TRBD1	TRBV12-3/TRBV12-4	TRBJ2-1	CASSFQGQGANEQFF	TGTGCCAGCAGTTTTCAAGGACAGGGGGCTAATGAGCAGTTCTTC
few	TRBD1	TRBV12-3/TRBV12-4	TRBJ1-2	CASSFLTGVYGYTF	TGTGCCAGCAGTTTTTTGACAGGGGTCTATGGCTACACCTTC
-	-	TRBV28	TRBJ2-1	CASRSRGSAYNEQFF	TGTGCCAGCAGGTCCAGGGGATCAGCATACAATGAGCAGTTCTTC
-	TRBD1	TRBV7-2	TRBJ1-2	CASSPQGADYGYTF	TGTGCCAGCAGCCCACAGGGGGCTGACTATGGCTACACCTTC
-	-	TRBV20-1	TRBJ2-6	CSAREAGANVLTF	TGCAGTGCTAGAGAGGCTGGGGCCAACGTCCTGACTTTC
-	TRBD2	TRBV30	TRBJ2-7	CARRLAGAAYEQYF	TGTGCCAGAAGACTAGCGGGGGCCGCCTACGAGCAGTACTTC
-	-	TRBV3-1	TRBJ2-5	CASSQGRQGKTQYF	TGTGCCAGCAGCCAAGGCCGGCAGGGGAAGACCCAGTACTTC
-	-	TRBV20-1	TRBJ2-7	CSARAASTYEQYF	TGCAGTGCTAGAGCGGCCAGTACATACGAGCAGTACTTC
-	TRBD1	TRBV9	TRBJ1-4	CASSVTGGTTNEKLFF	TGTGCCAGCAGCGTAACAGGGGGCACAACTAATGAAAAACTGTTTTTT
once	TRBD2	TRBV12-3/TRBV12-4	TRBJ2-1	CASSPALAGAYNEQFF	TGTGCCAGCAGCCCGGCCCTAGCGGGGGCTTACAATGAGCAGTTCTTC
few	-	TRBV6-4	TRBJ2-3	CASSAEGSTDTQYF	TGTGCCAGCAGTGCTGAGGGTAGCACAGATACGCAGTATTTT
few	-	TRBV7-2	TRBJ2-7	CASIARVSHEQYF	TGTGCCAGTATTGCCAGGGTTTCCCACGAGCAGTACTTC
-	-	TRBV20-1	TRBJ1-2	CSAHDRNYGYTF	TGCAGTGCCCACGACAGGAACTATGGCTACACCTTC
once	TRBD1	TRBV7-6	TRBJ2-3	CASSRDRGHTDTQYF	TGTGCCAGCAGCCGGGACAGGGGTCACACAGATACGCAGTATTTT
once	-	TRBV6-1	TRBJ2-3	CASSEAPADTQYF	TGTGCCAGCAGTGAAGCCCCGGCAGATACGCAGTATTTT
-	-	TRBV29-1	TRBJ1-2	CSHTRDYGYTF	TGCAGCCATACCAGGGACTATGGCTACACCTTC
-	-	TRBV9	TRBJ1-6	CASSPRSGPSSPLHF	TGTGCCAGCAGCCCTCGCTCAGGCCCTAGTTCACCCCTCCACTTT
-	TRBD2	TRBV7-6	TRBJ2-3	CASSLTVGIAGSTDTQYF	TGTGCCAGCAGCTTAACGGTGGGAATAGCGGGGAGCACAGATACGCAGTATTTT
-	-	TRBV4-3	TRBJ1-6	CASSQGGVNSSPLHF	TGCGCCAGCAGCCAAGGGGGGGTGAATAGTTCACCCCTCCACTTT
-	-	TRBV25-1	TRBJ1-2	CASADSAYGYTF	TGTGCCAGCGCGGACAGCGCCTATGGCTACACCTTC
-	-	TRBV2	TRBJ2-7	CARSKDRDYGQYF	TGTGCCAGGAGTAAAGACAGAGACTACGGGCAGTACTTC
once	TRBD1	TRBV7-2	TRBJ2-3	CASSLVADRGMDTQYF	TGTGCCAGCAGCTTAGTTGCGGACAGGGGAATGGATACGCAGTATTTT
few	TRBD1	TRBV20-1	TRBJ2-1	CSAAGQGDYNEQFF	TGCAGTGCTGCTGGACAGGGGGACTACAATGAGCAGTTCTTC
few	-	TRBV6-5	TRBJ1-6	CASSLRAGGSYNSPLHF	TGTGCCAGCAGTTTGCGAGCCGGAGGATCCTATAATTCACCCCTCCACTTT
few	TRBD2	TRBV11-2	TRBJ2-5	CASSYIRASGGEETQYF	TGTGCCAGCAGCTACATAAGGGCTAGCGGGGGGGAAGAGACCCAGTACTTC
-	-	TRBV12-3/TRBV12-4	TRBJ2-2	CASSFTLTGELFF	TGTGCCAGCAGTTTCACACTGACCGGGGAGCTGTTTTTT
once	-	TRBV10-3	TRBJ1-5	CAISESPLANQPQHF	TGTGCCATCAGTGAGTCTCCGTTAGCAAATCAGCCCCAGCATTTT
-	TRBD2	TRBV4-1	TRBJ2-5	CASSLTSGSLETQYF	TGCGCCAGCAGCCTGACTAGCGGATCTTTAGAGACCCAGTACTTC
-	-	TRBV6-2/TRBV6-3	TRBJ1-3	CASSYSRSGNTIYF	TGTGCCAGCAGTTACTCGCGGAGTGGAAACACCATATATTTT
-	-	TRBV7-2	TRBJ2-7	CASSRLQGRRSSYEQYF	TGTGCCAGCAGTCGTCTACAGGGACGGAGGAGCTCCTACGAGCAGTACTTC